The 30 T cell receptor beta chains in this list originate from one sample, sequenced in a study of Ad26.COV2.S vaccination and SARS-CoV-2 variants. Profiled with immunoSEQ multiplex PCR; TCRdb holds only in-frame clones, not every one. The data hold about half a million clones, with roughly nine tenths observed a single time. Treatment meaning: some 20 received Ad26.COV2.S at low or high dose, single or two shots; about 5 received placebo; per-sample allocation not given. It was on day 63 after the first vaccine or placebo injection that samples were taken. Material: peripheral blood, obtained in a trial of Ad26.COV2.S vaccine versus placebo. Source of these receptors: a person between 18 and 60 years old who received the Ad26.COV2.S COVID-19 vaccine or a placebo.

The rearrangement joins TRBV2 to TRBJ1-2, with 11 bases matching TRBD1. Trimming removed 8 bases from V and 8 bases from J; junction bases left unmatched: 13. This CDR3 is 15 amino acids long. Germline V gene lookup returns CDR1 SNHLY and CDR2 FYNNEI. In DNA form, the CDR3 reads TGTGCCAGCGACATCCCAGGGACAGGGGGTCAAGGCTACACCTTC. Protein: CASDIPGTGGQGYTF.

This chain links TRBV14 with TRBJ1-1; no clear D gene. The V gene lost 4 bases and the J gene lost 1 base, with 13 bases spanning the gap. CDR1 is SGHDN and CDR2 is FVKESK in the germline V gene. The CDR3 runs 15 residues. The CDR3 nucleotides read TGTGCCAGCAGCCCCACGGGCCAAGAGAACACTGAAGCTTTCTTT. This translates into CASSPTGQENTEAFF.

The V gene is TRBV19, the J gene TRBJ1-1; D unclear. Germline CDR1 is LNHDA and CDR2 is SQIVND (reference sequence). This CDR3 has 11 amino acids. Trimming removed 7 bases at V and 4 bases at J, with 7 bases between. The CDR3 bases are TGTGCCAGTACCCTGGGCACTGAAGCTTTCTTT. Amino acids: CASTLGTEAFF.

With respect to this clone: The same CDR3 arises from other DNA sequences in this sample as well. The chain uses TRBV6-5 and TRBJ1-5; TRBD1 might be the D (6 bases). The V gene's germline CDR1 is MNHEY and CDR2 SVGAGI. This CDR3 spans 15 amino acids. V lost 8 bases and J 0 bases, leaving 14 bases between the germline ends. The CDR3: CASSLTGYSNQPQHF. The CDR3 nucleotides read TGTGCCAGCTCCCTGACAGGATATAGCAATCAGCCCCAGCATTTT.

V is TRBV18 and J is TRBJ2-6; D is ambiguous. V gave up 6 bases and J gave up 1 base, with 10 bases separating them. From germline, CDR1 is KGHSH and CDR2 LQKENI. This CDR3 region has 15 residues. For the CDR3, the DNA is TGTGCCAGCTCCCAACAGCTGTCTGGGGCCAACGTCCTGACTTTC. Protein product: CASSQQLSGANVLTF. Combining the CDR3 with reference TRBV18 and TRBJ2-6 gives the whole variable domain NAGVMQNPRHLVRRRGQEARLRCSPMKGHSHVYWYRQLPEEGLKFMVYLQKENIIDESGMPKERFSAEFPKEGPSILRIQQVVRGDSAAYFCASSQQLSGANVLTFGAGSRLTVL.

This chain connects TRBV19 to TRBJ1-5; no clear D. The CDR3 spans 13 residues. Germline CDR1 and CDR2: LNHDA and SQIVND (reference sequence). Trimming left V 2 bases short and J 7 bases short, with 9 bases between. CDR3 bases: TGTGCCAGTAGTATATTATCAGGCCAGCCCCAGCATTTT. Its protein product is CASSILSGQPQHF.

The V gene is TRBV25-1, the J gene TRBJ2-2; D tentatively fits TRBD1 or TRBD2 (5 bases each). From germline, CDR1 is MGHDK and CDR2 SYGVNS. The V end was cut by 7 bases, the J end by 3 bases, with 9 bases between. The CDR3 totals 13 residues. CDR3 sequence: CASKGDDTGELFF. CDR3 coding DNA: TGTGCCAGCAAAGGGGACGACACCGGGGAGCTGTTTTTT.

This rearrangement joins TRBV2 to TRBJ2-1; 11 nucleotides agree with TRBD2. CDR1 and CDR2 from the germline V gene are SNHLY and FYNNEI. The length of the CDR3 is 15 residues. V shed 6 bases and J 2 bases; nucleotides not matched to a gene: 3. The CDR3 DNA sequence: TGTGCCAGCAGGGAGACTAGCGGGACCTACAATGAGCAGTTCTTC. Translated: CASRETSGTYNEQFF.

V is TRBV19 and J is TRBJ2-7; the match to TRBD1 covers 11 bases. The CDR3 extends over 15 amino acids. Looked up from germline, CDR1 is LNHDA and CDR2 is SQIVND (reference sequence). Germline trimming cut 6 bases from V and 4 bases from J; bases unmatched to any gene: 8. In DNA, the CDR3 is TGTGCCAGTAGCCCCGGGACAGGGGGGACATACGAGCAGTACTTC. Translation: CASSPGTGGTYEQYF.

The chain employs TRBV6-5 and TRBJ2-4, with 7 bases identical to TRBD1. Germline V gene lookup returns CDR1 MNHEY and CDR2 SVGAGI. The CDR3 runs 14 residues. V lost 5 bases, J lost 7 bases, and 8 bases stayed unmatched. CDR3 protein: CASSPRQGLNIQYF. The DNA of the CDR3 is TGTGCCAGCAGTCCAAGACAGGGATTGAACATTCAGTACTTC.

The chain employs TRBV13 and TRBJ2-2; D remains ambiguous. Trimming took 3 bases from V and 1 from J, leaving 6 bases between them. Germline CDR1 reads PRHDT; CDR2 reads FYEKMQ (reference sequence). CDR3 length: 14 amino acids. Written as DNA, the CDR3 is TGTGCCAGCAGCTTGGTGGGGAACACCGGGGAGCTGTTTTTT. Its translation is CASSLVGNTGELFF. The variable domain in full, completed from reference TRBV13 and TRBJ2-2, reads AAGVIQSPRHLIKEKRETATLKCYPIPRHDTVYWYQQGPGQDPQFLISFYEKMQSDKGSIPDRFSAQQFSDYHSELNMSSLELGDSALYFCASSLVGNTGELFFGEGSRLTVL.

The CDR3 sequence: CASSLQRGTDPNEKLFF. The CDR3 DNA reads TGTGCCAGCAGTTTACAACGCGGGACAGACCCTAATGAAAAACTGTTTTTT. The chain links TRBV28 to TRBJ1-4; TRBD1 matches at 7 bases. Trimming took 2 bases from V and 3 from J; bases not matched to a gene: 9. Germline V gene sequence: CDR1 MDHEN, CDR2 SYDVKM. The CDR3 extends over 17 amino acids.

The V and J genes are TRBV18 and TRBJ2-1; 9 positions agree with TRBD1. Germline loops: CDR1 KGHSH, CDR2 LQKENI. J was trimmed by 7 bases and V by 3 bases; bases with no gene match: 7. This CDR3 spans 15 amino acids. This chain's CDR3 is CASSPGQGLLNEQFF. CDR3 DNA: TGTGCCAGCTCACCGGGACAGGGACTATTGAATGAGCAGTTCTTC.

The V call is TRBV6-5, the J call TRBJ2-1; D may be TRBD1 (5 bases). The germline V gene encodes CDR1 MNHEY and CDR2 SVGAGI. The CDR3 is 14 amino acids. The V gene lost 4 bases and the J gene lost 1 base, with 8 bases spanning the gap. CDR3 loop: CASSLGQSYNEQFF. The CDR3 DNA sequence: TGTGCCAGCAGTTTAGGACAATCCTACAATGAGCAGTTCTTC.

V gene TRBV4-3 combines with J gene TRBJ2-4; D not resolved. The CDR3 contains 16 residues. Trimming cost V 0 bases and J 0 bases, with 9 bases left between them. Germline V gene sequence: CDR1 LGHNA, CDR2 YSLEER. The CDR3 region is CASSQDSFLAKNIQYF. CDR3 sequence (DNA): TGCGCCAGCAGCCAAGACAGCTTTCTAGCCAAAAACATTCAGTACTTC.

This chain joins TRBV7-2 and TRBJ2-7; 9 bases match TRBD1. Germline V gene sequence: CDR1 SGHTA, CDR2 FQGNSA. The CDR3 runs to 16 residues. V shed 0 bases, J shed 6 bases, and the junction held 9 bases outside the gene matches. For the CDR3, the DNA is TGTGCCAGCAGCTTAGCCGGGACAGGGTTGTTTTTCGAGCAGTACTTC. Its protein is CASSLAGTGLFFEQYF.

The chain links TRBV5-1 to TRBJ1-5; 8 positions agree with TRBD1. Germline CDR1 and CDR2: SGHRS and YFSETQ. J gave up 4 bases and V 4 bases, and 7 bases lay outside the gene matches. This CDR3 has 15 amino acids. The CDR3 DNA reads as TGCGCCAGCAGCCGGTCAGGGGGCGAGAATCAGCCCCAGCATTTT. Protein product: CASSRSGGENQPQHF.

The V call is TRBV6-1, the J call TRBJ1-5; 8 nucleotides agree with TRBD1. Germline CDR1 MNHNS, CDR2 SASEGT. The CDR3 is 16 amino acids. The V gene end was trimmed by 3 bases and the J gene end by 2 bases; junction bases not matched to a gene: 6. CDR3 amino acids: CASSDQGASGNQPQHF. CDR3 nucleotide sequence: TGTGCCAGCAGTGATCAGGGGGCGAGCGGCAATCAGCCCCAGCATTTT.

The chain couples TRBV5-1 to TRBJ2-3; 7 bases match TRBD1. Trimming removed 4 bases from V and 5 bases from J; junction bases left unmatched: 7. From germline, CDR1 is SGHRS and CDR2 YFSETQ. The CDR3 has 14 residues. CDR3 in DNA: TGCGCCAGCAGCGGAACAGGGGTGGGAGATACGCAGTATTTT. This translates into CASSGTGVGDTQYF.

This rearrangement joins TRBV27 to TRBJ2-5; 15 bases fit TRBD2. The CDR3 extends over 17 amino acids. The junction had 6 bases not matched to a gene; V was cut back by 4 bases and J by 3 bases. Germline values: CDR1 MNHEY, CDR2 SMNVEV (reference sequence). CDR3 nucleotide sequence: TGTGCCAGCAGTTCCAGGACTAGCGGGAGGGCCGAAGAGACCCAGTACTTC. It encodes CASSSRTSGRAEETQYF.

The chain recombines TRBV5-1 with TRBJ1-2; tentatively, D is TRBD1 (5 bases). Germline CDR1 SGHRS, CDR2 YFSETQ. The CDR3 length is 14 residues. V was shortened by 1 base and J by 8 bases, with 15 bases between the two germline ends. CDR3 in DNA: TGCGCCAGCAGCTTGTCCCGGGGGGAGGAGGGCTACACCTTC. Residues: CASSLSRGEEGYTF. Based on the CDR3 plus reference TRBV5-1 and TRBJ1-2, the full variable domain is KAGVTQTPRYLIKTRGQQVTLSCSPISGHRSVSWYQQTPGQGLQFLFEYFSETQRNKGNFPGRFSGRQFSNSRSEMNVSTLELGDSALYLCASSLSRGEEGYTFGSGTRLTVV.

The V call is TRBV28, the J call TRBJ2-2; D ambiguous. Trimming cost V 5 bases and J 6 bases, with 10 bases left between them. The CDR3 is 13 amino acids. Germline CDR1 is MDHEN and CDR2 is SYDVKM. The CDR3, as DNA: TGTGCCAGCAGTCGTCGACAAGCCGGGGAGCTGTTTTTT. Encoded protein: CASSRRQAGELFF.

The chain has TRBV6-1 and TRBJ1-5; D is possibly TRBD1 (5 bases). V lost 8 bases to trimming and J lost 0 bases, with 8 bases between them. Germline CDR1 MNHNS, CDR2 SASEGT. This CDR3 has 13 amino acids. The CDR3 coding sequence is TGTGCCAGCCGACAGTTTAGCAATCAGCCCCAGCATTTT. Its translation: CASRQFSNQPQHF.

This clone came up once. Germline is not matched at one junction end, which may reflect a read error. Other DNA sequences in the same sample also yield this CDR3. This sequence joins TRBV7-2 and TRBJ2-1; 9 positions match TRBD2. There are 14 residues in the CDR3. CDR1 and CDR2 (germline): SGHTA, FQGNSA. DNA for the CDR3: TGTGCCAGCAGCCTAGCGGGGACTTACAATGAGCAGTTCTTC. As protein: CASSLAGTYNEQFF.

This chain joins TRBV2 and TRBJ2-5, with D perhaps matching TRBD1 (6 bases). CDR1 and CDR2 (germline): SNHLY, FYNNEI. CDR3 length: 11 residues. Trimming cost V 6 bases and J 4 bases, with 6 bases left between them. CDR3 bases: TGTGCCAGCAGAGGGGGAGAGACCCAGTACTTC. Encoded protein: CASRGGETQYF.

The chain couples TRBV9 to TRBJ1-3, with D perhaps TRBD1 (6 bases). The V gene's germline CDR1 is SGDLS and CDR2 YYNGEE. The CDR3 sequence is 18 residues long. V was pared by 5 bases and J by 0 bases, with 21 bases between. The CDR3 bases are TGTGCCAGCAGTAATCACAGGGACACGCCGATCTCTGGAAACACCATATATTTT. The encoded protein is CASSNHRDTPISGNTIYF. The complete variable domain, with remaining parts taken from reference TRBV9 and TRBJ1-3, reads DSGVTQTPKHLITATGQRVTLRCSPRSGDLSVYWYQQSLDQGLQFLIQYYNGEERAKGNILERFSAQQFPDLHSELNLSSLELGDSALYFCASSNHRDTPISGNTIYFGEGSWLTVV.

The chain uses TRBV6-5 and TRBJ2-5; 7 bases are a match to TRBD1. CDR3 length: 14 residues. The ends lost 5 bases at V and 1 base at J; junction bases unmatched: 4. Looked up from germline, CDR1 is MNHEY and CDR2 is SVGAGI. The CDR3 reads CASSKGQLQETQYF. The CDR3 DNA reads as TGTGCCAGCAGTAAGGGACAGCTCCAAGAGACCCAGTACTTC.

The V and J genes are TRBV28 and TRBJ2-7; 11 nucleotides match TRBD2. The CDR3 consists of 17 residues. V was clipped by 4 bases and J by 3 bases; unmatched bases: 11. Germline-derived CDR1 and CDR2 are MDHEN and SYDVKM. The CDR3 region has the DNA TGTGCCAGCAGTTCCCCCAACCTAGCGGGAGGCGTCTACGAGCAGTACTTC. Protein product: CASSSPNLAGGVYEQYF.

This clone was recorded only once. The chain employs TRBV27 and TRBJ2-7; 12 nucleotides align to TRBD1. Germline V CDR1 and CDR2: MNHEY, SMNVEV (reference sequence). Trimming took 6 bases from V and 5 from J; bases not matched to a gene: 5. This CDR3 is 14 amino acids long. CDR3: CASRMGQGANEQYF. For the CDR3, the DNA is TGTGCCAGCAGGATGGGACAGGGGGCTAACGAGCAGTACTTC.

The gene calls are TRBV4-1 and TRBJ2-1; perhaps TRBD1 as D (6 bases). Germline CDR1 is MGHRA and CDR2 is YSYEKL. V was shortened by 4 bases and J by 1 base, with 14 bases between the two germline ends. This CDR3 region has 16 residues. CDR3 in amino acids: CASSPYRDTSYNEQFF. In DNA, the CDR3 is TGCGCCAGCAGCCCGTATCGGGACACTTCCTACAATGAGCAGTTCTTC.